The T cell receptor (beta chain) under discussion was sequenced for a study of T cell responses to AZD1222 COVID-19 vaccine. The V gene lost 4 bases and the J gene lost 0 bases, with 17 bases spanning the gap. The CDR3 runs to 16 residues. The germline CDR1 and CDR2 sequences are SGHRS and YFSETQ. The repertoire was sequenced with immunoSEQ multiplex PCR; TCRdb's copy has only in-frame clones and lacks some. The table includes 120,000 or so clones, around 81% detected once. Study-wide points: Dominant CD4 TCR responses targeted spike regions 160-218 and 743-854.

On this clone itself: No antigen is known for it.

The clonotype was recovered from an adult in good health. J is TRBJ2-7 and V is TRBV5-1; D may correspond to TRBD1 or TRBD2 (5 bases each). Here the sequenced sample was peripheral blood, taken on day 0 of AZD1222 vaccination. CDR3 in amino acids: CASSLTGTPSSYEQYF. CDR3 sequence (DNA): TGCGCCAGCAGCCTCACTGGGACCCCGAGCTCCTACGAGCAGTACTTC.